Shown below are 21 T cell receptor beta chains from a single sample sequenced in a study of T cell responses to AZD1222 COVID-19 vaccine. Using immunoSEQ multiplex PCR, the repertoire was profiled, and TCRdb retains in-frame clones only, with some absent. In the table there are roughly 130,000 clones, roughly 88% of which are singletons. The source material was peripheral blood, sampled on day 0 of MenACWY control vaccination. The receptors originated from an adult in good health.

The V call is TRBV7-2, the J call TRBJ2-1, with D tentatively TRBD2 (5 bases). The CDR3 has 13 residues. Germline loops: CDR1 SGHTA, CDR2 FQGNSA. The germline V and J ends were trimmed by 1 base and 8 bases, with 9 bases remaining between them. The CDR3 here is CASSLDGIDEQFF. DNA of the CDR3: TGTGCCAGCAGCTTAGACGGGATCGATGAGCAGTTCTTC.

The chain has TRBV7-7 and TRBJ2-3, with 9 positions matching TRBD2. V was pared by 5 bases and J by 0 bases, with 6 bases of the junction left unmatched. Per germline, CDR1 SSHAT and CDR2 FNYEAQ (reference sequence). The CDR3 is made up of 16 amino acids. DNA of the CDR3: TGTGCCAGCAGCCCTTCCGGACTAGCGAGCACAGATACGCAGTATTTT. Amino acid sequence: CASSPSGLASTDTQYF.

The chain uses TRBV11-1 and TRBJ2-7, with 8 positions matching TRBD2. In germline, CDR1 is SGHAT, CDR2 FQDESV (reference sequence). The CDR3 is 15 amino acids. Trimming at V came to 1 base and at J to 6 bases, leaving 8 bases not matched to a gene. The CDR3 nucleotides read TGTGCCAGCAGCTTAGGTCGTGTAGCGGGAATCGAGCAGTACTTC. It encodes CASSLGRVAGIEQYF. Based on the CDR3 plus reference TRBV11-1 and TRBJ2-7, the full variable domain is EAEVAQSPRYKITEKSQAVAFWCDPISGHATLYWYRQILGQGPELLVQFQDESVVDDSQLPKDRFSAERLKGVDSTLKIQPAELGDSAMYLCASSLGRVAGIEQYFGPGTRLTVT.

This CDR3 is CASRLLAGGPNEQFF. CDR3 in DNA: TGTGCCAGCAGGCTACTAGCGGGAGGGCCTAACGAGCAGTTCTTC. The chain is built from TRBV7-9 and TRBJ2-1; 13 positions agree with TRBD2. Trimming cost V 6 bases and J 10 bases; bases outside gene matches: 9. The CDR3 runs to 15 residues. CDR1 SEHNR and CDR2 FQNEAQ come from the germline V gene (reference sequence). The full variable domain, rest sourced from reference TRBV7-9 and TRBJ2-1, is DTGVSQNPRHKITKRGQNVTFRCDPISEHNRLYWYRQTLGQGPEFLTYFQNEAQLEKSRLLSDRFSAERPKGSFSTLEIQRTEQGDSAMYLCASRLLAGGPNEQFFGPGTRLTVL.

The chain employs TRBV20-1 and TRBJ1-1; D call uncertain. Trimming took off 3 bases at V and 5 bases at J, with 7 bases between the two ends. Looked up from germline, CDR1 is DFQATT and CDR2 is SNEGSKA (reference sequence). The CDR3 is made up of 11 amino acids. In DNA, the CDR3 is TGCAGTGCTAGTGACCGTACTGAAGCTTTCTTT. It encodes CSASDRTEAFF.

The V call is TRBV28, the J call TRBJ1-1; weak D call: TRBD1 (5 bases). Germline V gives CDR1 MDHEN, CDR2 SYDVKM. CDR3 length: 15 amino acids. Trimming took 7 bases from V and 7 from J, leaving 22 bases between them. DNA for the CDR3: TGTGCCAGCACGGGAGGTGGGGGGAGGTTCGGTGAAGCTTTCTTT. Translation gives CASTGGGGRFGEAFF. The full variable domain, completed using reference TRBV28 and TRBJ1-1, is DVKVTQSSRYLVKRTGEKVFLECVQDMDHENMFWYRQDPGLGLRLIYFSYDVKMKEKGDIPEGYSVSREKKERFSLILESASTNQTSMYLCASTGGGGRFGEAFFGQGTRLTVV.

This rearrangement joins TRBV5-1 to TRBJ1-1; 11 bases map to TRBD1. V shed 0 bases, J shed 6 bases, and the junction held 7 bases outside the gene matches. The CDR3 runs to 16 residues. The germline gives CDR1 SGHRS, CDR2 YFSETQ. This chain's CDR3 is CASSLVGTGGSAEAFF. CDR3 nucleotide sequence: TGCGCCAGCAGCTTGGTAGGGACAGGGGGTAGCGCTGAAGCTTTCTTT.

The CDR3 sequence: CASSLTISSYNSPLHF. CDR3 nucleotide sequence: TGTGCCAGCAGTTTAACAATTAGCTCCTATAATTCACCCCTCCACTTT. The V call is TRBV27, the J call TRBJ1-6; D gene unclear. CDR3 length: 16 residues. V was cut by 2 bases and J by 0 bases, with 8 bases left in between. The V gene's germline CDR1 is MNHEY and CDR2 SMNVEV (reference sequence).

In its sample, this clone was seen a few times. CDR3 bases: TGTGCCAGGACTTGGGGGAGAGGGTCCTACGAGCAGTACTTC. Amino acid sequence: CARTWGRGSYEQYF. V usage is TRBV6-5 and J usage is TRBJ2-7, with D perhaps TRBD1 or TRBD2 (5 bases each). V lost 9 bases, J lost 1 base, and 16 bases lay in between. The CDR3 runs 14 residues. Germline assignment: CDR1 MNHEY and CDR2 SVGAGI.

DNA of the CDR3: TGTGCCACCAGTGATTTGAGAGCCCGGGACAGTAATGAGCAGTTCTTC. This translates into CATSDLRARDSNEQFF. The chain combines TRBV24-1 with TRBJ2-1; 7 nucleotides line up with TRBD1. The CDR3 is made up of 16 amino acids. Trimming cost V 0 bases and J 7 bases; bases outside gene matches: 8. CDR1 is KGHDR and CDR2 is SFDVKD in the germline V gene.

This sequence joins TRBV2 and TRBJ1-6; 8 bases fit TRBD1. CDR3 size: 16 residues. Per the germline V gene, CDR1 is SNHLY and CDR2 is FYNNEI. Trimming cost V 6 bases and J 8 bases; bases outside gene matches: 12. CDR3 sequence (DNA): TGTGCCAGCAGGGACCTTCGGACAGGGCGAGATTCACCCCTCCACTTT. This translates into CASRDLRTGRDSPLHF.

The CDR3 reads CASSLFGGGSTEAFF. Here the CDR3 DNA reads TGTGCCAGCAGCTTATTTGGAGGGGGGAGCACTGAAGCTTTCTTT. This rearrangement joins TRBV7-7 to TRBJ1-1, with D possibly TRBD1 on 6 matching bases. V was pared by 2 bases and J by 4 bases, with 14 bases between. There are 15 residues in the CDR3. From germline, CDR1 is SSHAT and CDR2 FNYEAQ (reference sequence).

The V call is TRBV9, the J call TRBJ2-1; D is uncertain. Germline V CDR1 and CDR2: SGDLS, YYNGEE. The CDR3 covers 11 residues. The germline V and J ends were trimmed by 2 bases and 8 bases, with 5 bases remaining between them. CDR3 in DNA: TGTGCCAGCAGCGTCGGTCATGAGCAGTTCTTC. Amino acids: CASSVGHEQFF.

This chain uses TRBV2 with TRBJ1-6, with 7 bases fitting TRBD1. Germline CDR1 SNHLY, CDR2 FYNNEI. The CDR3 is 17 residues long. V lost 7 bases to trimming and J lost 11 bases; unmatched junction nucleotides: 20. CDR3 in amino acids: CASTPKPRGTRTTPLHF. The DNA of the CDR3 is TGTGCCAGCACACCTAAACCCAGGGGGACAAGGACGACACCCCTCCACTTT. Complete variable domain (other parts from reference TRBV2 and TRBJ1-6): EPEVTQTPSHQVTQMGQEVILRCVPISNHLYFYWYRQILGQKVEFLVSFYNNEISEKSEIFDDQFSVERPDGSNFTLKIRSTKLEDSAMYFCASTPKPRGTRTTPLHFGNGTRLTVT.

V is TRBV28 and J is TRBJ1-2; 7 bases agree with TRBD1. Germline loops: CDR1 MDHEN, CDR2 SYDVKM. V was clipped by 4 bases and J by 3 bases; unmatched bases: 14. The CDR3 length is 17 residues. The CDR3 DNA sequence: TGTGCCAGCAGTTCCGGACAGGCTACCCCTCGGGACTATGGCTACACCTTC. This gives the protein CASSSGQATPRDYGYTF.

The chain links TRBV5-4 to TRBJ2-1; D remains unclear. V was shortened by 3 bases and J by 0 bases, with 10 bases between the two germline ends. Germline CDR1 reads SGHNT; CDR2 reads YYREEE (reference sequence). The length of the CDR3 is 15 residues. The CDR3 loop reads CASSYDVSSYNEQFF. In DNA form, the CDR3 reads TGTGCCAGCAGCTATGACGTTAGCTCCTACAATGAGCAGTTCTTC.

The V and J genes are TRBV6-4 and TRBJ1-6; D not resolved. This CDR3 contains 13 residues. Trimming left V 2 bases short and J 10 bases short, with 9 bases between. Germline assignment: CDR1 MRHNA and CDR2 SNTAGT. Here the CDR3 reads CASSDHYGSPLHF. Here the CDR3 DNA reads TGTGCCAGCAGTGACCATTACGGATCACCCCTCCACTTT.

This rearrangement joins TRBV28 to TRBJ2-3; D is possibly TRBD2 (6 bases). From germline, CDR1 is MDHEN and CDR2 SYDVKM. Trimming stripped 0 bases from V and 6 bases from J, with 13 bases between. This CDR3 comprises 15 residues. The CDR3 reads CASSLWSSETDTQYF. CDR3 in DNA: TGTGCCAGCAGTTTATGGTCTAGCGAGACGGATACGCAGTATTTT.

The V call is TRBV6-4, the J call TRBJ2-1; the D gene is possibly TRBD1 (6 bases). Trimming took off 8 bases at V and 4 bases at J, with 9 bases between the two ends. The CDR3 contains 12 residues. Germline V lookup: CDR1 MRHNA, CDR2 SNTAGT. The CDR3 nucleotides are TGTGCCAGCTCTGACAGGTACAATGAGCAGTTCTTC. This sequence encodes CASSDRYNEQFF.

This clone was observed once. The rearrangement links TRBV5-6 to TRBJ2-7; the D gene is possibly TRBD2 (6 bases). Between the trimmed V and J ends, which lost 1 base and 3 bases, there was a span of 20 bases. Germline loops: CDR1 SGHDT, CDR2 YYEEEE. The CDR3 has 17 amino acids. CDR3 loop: CASSLNRAGRVYYEQYF. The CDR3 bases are TGTGCCAGCAGCTTGAATCGTGCGGGGCGGGTATACTACGAGCAGTACTTC.

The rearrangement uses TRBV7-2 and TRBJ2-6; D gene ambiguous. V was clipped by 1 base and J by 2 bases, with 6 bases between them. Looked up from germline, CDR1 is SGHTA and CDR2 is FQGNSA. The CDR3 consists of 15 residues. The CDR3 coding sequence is TGTGCCAGCAGCTTAGGTGGCACTGGGGCCAACGTCCTGACTTTC. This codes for CASSLGGTGANVLTF.